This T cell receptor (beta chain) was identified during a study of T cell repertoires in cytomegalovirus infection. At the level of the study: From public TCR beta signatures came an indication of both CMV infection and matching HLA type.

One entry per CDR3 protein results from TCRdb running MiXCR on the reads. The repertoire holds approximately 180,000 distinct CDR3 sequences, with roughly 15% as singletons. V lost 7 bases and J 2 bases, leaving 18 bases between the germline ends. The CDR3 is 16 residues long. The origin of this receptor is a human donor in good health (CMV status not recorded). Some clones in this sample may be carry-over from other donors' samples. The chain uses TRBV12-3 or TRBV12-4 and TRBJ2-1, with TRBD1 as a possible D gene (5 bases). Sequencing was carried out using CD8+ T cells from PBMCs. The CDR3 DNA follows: TGTGCCAGCATTGACAGCCAGGAGATTACCTACAATGAGCAGTTCTTC. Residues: CASIDSQEITYNEQFF.